This T cell receptor (beta chain) came from a study of identical twins. Study observations and caveats: Monozygotic twins shared more out-of-frame TCR alpha than recombination models predicted. In zero-insertion analyses, partial confounding could arise from invariant MAIT and iNKT cells.

Germline CDR1 SQVTM, CDR2 ANQGSEA. Germline trimming cut 3 bases from V and 2 bases from J; bases unmatched to any gene: 8. The CDR3 is made up of 15 amino acids. Concerning this clonotype itself: The antigen remains unidentified.

TCRdb reprocessed the 5' RACE reads with MiXCR, giving one entry per CDR3 protein. In the table there are approximately 530,000 distinct CDR3 sequences, about a fifth of which are singletons. These sequences were also reported in another study, on yellow fever vaccine responses in identical twins.

The sample was CD4+ T cells sorted from blood. The sequence was obtained from a woman aged 18-29 years in good health. The J gene is TRBJ2-3, the V gene TRBV29-1; 7 bases align to TRBD1. In DNA, the CDR3 is TGCAGCGTTGACTACAGGGGCCTACTCACAGATACGCAGTATTTT. This gives the protein CSVDYRGLLTDTQYF.